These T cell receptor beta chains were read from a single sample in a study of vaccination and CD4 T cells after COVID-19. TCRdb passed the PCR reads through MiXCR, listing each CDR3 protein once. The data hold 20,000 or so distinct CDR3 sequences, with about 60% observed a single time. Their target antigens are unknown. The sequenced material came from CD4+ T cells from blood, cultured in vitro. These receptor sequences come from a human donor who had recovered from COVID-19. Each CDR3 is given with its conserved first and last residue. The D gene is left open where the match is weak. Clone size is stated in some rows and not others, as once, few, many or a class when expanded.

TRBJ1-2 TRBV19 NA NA TGTGCCAGTAGTGTCCAGGGGCAGGCATATGGCTACACCTTC CASSVQGQAYGYTF
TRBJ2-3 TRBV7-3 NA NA TGTGCCAGCAGCTTGGGCGTCTCCCCAGATACGCAGTATTTT CASSLGVSPDTQYF
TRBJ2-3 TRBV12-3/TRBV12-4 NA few TGTGCCAGCAGTTTAGGCCTAAGCACAGATACGCAGTATTTT CASSLGLSTDTQYF
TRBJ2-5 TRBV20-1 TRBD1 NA TGCAGTGCTAGTCCTACGACAGGGGGAGAGACCCAGTACTTC CSASPTTGGETQYF
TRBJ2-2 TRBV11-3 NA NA TGTGCCAGCAGCTCCGCCGGGAATACCGGGGAGCTGTTTTTT CASSSAGNTGELFF
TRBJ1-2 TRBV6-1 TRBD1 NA TGTGCCAGCAGACAGGACAGGGGGATTAACTATGGCTACACCTTC CASRQDRGINYGYTF
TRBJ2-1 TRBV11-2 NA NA TGTGCCAGCAGGACCTTAACAGGGATGGTCAATGAGCAGTTCTTC CASRTLTGMVNEQFF
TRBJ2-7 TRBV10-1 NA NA TGCGCCAGCAGTGTAGGGGGAGATCACGAGCAGTACTTC CASSVGGDHEQYF
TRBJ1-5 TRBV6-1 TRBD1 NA TGTGCCAGCAAGGCCCCTCAGGGGGCGTATCAGCCCCAGCATTTT CASKAPQGAYQPQHF
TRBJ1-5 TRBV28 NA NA TGTGCCAGCAGTTCCCCGACGGTCGATAGCAATCAGCCCCAGCATTTT CASSSPTVDSNQPQHF
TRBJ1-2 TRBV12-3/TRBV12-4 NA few TGTGCCAGCAGTCCGGACAGAGATACCTACACCTTC CASSPDRDTYTF
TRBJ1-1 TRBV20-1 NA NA TGCAGTGCCATCACCGGCAGATTGAACACTGAAGCTTTCTTT CSAITGRLNTEAFF
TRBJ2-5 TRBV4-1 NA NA TGCGCCAGCAGCCTCTACCTACAGCACCGGACCCAGTACTTC CASSLYLQHRTQYF
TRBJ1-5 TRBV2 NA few TGTGCCAGCAGTGAACAAGGGATCAATCAGCCCCAGCATTTT CASSEQGINQPQHF
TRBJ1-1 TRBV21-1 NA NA TGTGCCAGCAGCAAAGAGGACAGGGCGCTACGGGGGAACACTGAAGCTTTCTTT CASSKEDRALRGNTEAFF
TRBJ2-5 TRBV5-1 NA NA TGCGCCAGCAGCTTCGGACTGAGGTCCGAGACCCAGTACTTC CASSFGLRSETQYF
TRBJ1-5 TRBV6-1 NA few TGTGCCAGCAGTGAATCTTATGAGGGCTACCAGCCCCAGCATTTT CASSESYEGYQPQHF
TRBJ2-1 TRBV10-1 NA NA TGCGCCAGCAGTGAGCCAGGAGGTGCCGATGAGCAGTTCTTC CASSEPGGADEQFF
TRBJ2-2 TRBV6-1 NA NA TGTGCCAGCAGTCTAGACCGAGCGAACACCGGGGAGCTGTTTTTT CASSLDRANTGELFF
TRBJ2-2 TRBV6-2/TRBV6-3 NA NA TGTGCCAGCGGCAGGACTATGCCGACCAGGGGCGTCGGGGAGCTGTTTTTT CASGRTMPTRGVGELFF
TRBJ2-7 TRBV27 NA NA TGTGCCAGCAGTTTCGGGACAACCGAGCAGTACTTC CASSFGTTEQYF
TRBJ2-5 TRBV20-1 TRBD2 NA TGCAGTGCTAGTAAACTAGCGGGTATAGGAGAGACCCAGTACTTC CSASKLAGIGETQYF
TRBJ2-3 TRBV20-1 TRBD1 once TGCAGTGCTCCAGGGGGCGCAGATACGCAGTATTTT CSAPGGADTQYF
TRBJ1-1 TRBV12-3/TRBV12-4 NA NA TGTGCCAGCAGTCCCCCATCCAACACTGAAGCTTTCTTT CASSPPSNTEAFF
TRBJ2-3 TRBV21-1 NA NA TGTGCCAGCAGCATAAGGACTAGCGGGAACACAGATACGCAGTATTTT CASSIRTSGNTDTQYF
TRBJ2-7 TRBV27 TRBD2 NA TGTGCCAGCGCCCAGAGCGGGATGAGTTACGAGCAGTACTTC CASAQSGMSYEQYF
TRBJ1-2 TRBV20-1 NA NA TGCAGTGCTAGACCTTCTTCAATGAACTCGGTGGGCTACACCTTC CSARPSSMNSVGYTF
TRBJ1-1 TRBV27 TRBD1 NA TGTGCCAGCAGTTTATCGACAGGACAGGGGGGTATATCTTTCTTT CASSLSTGQGGISFF
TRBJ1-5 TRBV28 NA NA TGTGCCAGCAGTCTGGACGTTAGCAATCAGCCCCAGCATTTT CASSLDVSNQPQHF
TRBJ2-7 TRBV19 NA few TGTGCCAGTAGTCGGGGGGCGGTCCCCTACGAGCAGTACTTC CASSRGAVPYEQYF
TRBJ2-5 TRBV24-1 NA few TGTGCCACCAGTGATGGAAGGGATTCCCACCAAGAGACCCAGTACTTC CATSDGRDSHQETQYF
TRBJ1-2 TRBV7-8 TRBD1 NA TGTGCCAGCAGGCGAACCGGGACAGGTCTGGACGGCTACACCTTC CASRRTGTGLDGYTF
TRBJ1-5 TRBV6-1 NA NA TGTGCCAGCAGTGGAGGGACAAACATTAGCAATCAGCCCCAGCATTTT CASSGGTNISNQPQHF
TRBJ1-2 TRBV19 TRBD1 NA TGTGCCAGTACTGAGCAGGGGGCGGCTGGCTACACCTTC CASTEQGAAGYTF
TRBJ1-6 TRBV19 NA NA TGTGCCAGTAGTATCGGCAGCTCCTATAATTCACCCCTCCACTTT CASSIGSSYNSPLHF
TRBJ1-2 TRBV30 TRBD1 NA TGTGCCTGGAGTGCCGGGACAGGGGTTAGCTATGGCTACACCTTC CAWSAGTGVSYGYTF
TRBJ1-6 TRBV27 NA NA TGTGCCAGCAGTTTATCGAATCTTATAGGGAGAGGTTCACCCCTCCACTTT CASSLSNLIGRGSPLHF
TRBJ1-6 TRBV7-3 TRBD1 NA TGTGCCAGCAGCTTGGATGCGGGGACAGAGCATTCACCCCTCCACTTT CASSLDAGTEHSPLHF
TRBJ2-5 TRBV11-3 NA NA TGTGCCAGCAGCTTCGGCCCCCTTGGCGGAGAGACCCAGTACTTC CASSFGPLGGETQYF
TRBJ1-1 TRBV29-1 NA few TGCAGCGTCGCCGGGGGGACACCGAGCACTGAAGCTTTCTTT CSVAGGTPSTEAFF
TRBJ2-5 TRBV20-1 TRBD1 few TGCAGTGCCCCGGGACAGAAACAAGAGACCCAGTACTTC CSAPGQKQETQYF
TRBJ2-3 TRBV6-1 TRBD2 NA TGTGCCAGCAGTCCCTTGGCAGCGGGAGGGCCCGGCACAGATACGCAGTATTTT CASSPLAAGGPGTDTQYF
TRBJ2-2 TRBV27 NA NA TGTGCCAGCGCCGACCACAACACCGGGGAGCTGTTTTTT CASADHNTGELFF
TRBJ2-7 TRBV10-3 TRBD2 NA TGTGCCATCAGTGACATGGCGGCGGGGGACTACGAGCAGTACTTC CAISDMAAGDYEQYF